Below, one TCR beta chain is given with its context. This entry is derived from a study of technical replicates of blood from a few donors. Measured with immunoSEQ multiplex PCR; TCRdb has only the in-frame clones, and not every one. The table lists some 80,000 clones, around 94% of them singletons. This CDR3 has 14 amino acids. Trimming took 4 bases from V and 9 from J; bases not matched to a gene: 4. Germline values: CDR1 SNHLY, CDR2 FYNNEI. The source is a human donor in good health. The sequenced sample was T cells isolated from PBMCs. This rearrangement joins TRBV2 to TRBJ2-1; 12 bases map to TRBD2. The DNA of the CDR3 is TGTGCCAGCAGTGGACTAGCGGGAGTAGGTGAGCAGTTCTTC. Protein: CASSGLAGVGEQFF.